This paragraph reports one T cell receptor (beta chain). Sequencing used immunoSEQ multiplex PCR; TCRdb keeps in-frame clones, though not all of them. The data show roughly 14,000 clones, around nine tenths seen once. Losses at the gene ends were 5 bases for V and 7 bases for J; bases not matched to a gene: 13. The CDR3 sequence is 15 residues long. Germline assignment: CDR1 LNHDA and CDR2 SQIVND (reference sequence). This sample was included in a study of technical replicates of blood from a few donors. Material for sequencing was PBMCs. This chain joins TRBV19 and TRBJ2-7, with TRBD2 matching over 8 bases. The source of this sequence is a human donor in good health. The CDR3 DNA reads TGTGCCAGTAGTCCCCGGGGGGGGACCTCAACGGAGCAGTACTTC. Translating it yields CASSPRGGTSTEQYF.